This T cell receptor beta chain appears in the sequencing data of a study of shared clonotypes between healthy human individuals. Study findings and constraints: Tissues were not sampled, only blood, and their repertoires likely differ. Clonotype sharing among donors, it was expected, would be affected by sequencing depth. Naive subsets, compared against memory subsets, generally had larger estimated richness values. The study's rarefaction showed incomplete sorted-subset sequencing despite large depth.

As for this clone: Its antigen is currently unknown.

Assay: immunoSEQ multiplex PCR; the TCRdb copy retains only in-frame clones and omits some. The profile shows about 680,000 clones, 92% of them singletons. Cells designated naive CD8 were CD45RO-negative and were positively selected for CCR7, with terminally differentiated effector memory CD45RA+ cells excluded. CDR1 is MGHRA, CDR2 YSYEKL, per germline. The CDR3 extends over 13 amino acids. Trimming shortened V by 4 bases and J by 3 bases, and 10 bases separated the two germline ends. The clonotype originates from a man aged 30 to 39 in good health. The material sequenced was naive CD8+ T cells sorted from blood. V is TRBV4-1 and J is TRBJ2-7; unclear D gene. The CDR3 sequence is CASSPRTGYEQYF. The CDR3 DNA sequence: TGCGCCAGCAGCCCTAGAACGGGCTACGAGCAGTACTTC.